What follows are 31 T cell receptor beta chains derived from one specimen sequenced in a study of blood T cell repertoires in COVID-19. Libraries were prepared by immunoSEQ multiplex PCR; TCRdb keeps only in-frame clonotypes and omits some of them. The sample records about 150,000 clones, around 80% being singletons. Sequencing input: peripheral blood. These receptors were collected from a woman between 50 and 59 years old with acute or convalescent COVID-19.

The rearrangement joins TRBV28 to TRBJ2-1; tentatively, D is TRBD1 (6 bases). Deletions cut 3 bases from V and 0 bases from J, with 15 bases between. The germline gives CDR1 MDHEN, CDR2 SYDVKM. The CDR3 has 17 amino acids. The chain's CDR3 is CASSFPARGSSYNEQFF. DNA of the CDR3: TGTGCCAGCAGTTTCCCGGCGAGGGGGAGCTCCTACAATGAGCAGTTCTTC.

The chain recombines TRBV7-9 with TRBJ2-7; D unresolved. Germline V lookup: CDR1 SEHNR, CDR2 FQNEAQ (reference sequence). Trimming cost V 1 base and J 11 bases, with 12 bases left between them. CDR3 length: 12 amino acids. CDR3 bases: TGTGCCAGCAGCTTAGGCCAGGCCGGCAAGTACTTC. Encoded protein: CASSLGQAGKYF.

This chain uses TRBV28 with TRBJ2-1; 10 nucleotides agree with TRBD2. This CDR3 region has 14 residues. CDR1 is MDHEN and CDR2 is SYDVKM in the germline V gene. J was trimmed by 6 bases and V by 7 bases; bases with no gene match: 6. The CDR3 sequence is CASNLAGAFNEQFF. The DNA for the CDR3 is TGTGCCAGCAACCTAGCGGGAGCTTTCAATGAGCAGTTCTTC.

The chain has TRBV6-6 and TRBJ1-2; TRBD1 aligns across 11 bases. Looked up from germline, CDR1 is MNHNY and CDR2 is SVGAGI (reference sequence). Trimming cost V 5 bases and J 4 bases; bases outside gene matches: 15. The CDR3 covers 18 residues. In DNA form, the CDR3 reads TGTGCCAGCAGTCCGCCTCCGGGACAGGGGGTTTCCTCCTATGGCTACACCTTC. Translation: CASSPPPGQGVSSYGYTF.

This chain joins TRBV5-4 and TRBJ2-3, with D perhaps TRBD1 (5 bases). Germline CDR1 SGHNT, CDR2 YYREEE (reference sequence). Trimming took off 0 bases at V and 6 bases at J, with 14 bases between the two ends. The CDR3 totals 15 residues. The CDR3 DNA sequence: TGTGCCAGCAGCTTGGCCGGTGGGGCAGGGGATACGCAGTATTTT. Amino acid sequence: CASSLAGGAGDTQYF.

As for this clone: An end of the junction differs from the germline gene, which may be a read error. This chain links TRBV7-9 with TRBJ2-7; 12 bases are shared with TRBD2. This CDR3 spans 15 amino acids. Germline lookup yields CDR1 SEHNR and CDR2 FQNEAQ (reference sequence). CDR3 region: CASSLAGGLRSEQYF. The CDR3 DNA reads TGTGCCAGCAGCCTAGCGGGAGGGCTTCGAAGCGAGCAGTACTTC.

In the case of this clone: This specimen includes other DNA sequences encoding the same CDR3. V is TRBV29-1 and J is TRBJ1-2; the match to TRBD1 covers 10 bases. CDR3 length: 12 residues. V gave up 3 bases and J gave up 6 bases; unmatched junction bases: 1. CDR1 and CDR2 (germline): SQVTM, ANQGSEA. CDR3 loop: CSVEGTGDGYTF. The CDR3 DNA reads TGCAGCGTTGAGGGGACAGGGGATGGCTACACCTTC. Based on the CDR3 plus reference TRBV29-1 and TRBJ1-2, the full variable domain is SAVISQKPSRDICQRGTSLTIQCQVDSQVTMMFWYRQQPGQSLTLIATANQGSEATYESGFVIDKFPISRPNLTFSTLTVSNMSPEDSSIYLCSVEGTGDGYTFGSGTRLTVV.

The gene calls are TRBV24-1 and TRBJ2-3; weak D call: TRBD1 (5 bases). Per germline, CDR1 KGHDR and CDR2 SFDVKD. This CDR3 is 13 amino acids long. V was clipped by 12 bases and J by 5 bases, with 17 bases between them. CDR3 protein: CAVKGHVGDTQYF. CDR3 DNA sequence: TGTGCCGTGAAAGGACATGTCGGAGATACGCAGTATTTT.

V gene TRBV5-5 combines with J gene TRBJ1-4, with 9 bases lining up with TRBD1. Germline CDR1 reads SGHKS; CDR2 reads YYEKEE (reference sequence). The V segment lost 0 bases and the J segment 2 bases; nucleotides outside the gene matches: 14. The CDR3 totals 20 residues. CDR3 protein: CASSLEGPGQGVRTNEKLFF. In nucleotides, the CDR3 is TGTGCCAGCAGCTTGGAGGGTCCGGGACAGGGTGTTAGGACTAATGAAAAACTGTTTTTT.

DNA of the CDR3: TGCGCCAGCAGCTTTGGGACTACACTTAGCACAGATACGCAGTATTTT. This codes for CASSFGTTLSTDTQYF. The chain joins TRBV5-1 to TRBJ2-3; 7 bases match TRBD2. Germline CDR1 and CDR2: SGHRS and YFSETQ. This CDR3 has 16 residues. With V trimmed by 2 bases and J by 0 bases, 6 bases remained unmatched. Combining the CDR3 with reference TRBV5-1 and TRBJ2-3 gives the whole variable domain KAGVTQTPRYLIKTRGQQVTLSCSPISGHRSVSWYQQTPGQGLQFLFEYFSETQRNKGNFPGRFSGRQFSNSRSEMNVSTLELGDSALYLCASSFGTTLSTDTQYFGPGTRLTVL.

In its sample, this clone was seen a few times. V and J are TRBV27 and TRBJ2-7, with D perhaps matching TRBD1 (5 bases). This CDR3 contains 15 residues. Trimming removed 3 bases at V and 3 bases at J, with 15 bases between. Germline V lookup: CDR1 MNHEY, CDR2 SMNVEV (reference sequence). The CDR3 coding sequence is TGTGCCAGCAGTTTCCAGGGTCGCCCTTACTACGAGCAGTACTTC. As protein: CASSFQGRPYYEQYF.

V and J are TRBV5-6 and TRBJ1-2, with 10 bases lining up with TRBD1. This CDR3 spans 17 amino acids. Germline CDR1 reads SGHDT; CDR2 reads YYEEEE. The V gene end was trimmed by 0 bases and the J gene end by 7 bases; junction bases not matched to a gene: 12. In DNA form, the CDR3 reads TGTGCCAGCAGCTTGGTTACCTCCGGGACAGGGGAGGGTGGCTACACCTTC. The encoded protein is CASSLVTSGTGEGGYTF.

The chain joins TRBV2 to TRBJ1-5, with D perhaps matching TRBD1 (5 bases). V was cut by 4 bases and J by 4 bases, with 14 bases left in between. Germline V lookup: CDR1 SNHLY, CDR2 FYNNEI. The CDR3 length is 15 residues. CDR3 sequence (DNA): TGTGCCAGCAGTGGGGGCGGCCCCGTAAATCAGCCCCAGCATTTT. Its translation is CASSGGGPVNQPQHF.

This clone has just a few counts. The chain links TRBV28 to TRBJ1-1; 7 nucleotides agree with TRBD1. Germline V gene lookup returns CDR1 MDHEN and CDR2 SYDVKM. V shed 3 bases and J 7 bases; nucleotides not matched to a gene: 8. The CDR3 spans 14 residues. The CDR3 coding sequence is TGTGCCAGCAGTTTGGAGAACAGGGGAGTTGAAGCTTTCTTT. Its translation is CASSLENRGVEAFF.

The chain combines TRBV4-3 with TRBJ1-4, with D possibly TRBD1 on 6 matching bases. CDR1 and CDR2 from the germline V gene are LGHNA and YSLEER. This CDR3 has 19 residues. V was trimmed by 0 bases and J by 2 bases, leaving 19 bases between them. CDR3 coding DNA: TGCGCCAGCAGCCAAGATGTCCCGGCAGGGGCGAACACTAATGAAAAACTGTTTTTT. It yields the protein CASSQDVPAGANTNEKLFF.

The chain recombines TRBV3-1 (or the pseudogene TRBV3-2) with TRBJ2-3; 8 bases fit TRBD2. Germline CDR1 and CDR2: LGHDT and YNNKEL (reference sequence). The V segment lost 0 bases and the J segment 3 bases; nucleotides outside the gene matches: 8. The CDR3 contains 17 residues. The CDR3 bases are TGTGCCAGCAGCCAAGAAATGCTAGCGGGTTTTACAGATACGCAGTATTTT. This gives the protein CASSQEMLAGFTDTQYF.

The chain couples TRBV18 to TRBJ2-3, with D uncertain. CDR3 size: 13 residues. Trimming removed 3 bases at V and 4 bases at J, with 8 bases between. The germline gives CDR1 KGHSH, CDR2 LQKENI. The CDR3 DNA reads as TGTGCCAGCTCACCGGAGCTGGCAGATACGCAGTATTTT. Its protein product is CASSPELADTQYF.

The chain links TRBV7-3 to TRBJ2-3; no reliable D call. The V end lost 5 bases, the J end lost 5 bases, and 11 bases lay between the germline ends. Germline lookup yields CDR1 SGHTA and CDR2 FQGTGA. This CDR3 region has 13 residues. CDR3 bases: TGTGCCAGCAGCCTCATCCCGGGAGATACGCAGTATTTT. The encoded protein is CASSLIPGDTQYF.

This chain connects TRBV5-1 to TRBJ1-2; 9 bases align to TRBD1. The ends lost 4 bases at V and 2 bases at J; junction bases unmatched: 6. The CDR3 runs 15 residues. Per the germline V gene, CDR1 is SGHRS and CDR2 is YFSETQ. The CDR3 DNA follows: TGCGCCAGCAGCCAGGGACAGGGAAGGAACTATGGCTACACCTTC. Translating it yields CASSQGQGRNYGYTF. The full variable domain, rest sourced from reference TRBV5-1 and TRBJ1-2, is KAGVTQTPRYLIKTRGQQVTLSCSPISGHRSVSWYQQTPGQGLQFLFEYFSETQRNKGNFPGRFSGRQFSNSRSEMNVSTLELGDSALYLCASSQGQGRNYGYTFGSGTRLTVV.

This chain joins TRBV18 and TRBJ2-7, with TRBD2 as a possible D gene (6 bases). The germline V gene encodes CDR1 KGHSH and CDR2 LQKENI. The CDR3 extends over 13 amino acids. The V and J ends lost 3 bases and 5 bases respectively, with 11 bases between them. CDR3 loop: CASSPSGVHEQYF. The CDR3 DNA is TGTGCCAGCTCACCCTCGGGGGTCCACGAGCAGTACTTC.

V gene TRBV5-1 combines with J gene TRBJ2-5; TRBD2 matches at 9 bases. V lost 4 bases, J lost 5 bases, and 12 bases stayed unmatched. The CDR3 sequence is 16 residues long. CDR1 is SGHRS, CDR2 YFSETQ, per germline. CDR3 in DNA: TGCGCCAGCAGCAGGCAAAGTAGCGGGAGAGGGGAGACCCAGTACTTC. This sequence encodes CASSRQSSGRGETQYF. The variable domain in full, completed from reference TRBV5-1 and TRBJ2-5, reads KAGVTQTPRYLIKTRGQQVTLSCSPISGHRSVSWYQQTPGQGLQFLFEYFSETQRNKGNFPGRFSGRQFSNSRSEMNVSTLELGDSALYLCASSRQSSGRGETQYFGPGTRLLVL.

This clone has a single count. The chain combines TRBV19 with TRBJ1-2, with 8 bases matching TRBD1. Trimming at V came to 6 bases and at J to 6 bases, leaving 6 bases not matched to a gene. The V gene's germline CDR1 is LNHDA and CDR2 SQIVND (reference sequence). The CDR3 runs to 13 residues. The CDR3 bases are TGTGCCAGTAGGGTTGGACAGGGAGATGGCTACACCTTC. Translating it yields CASRVGQGDGYTF.

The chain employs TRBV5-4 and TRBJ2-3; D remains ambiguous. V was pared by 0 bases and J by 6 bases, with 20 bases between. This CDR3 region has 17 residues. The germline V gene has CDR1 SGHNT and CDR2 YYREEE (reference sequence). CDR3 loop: CASSLDPTSTGRDTQYF. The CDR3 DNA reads TGTGCCAGCAGCTTGGACCCCACATCTACTGGGCGCGATACGCAGTATTTT.

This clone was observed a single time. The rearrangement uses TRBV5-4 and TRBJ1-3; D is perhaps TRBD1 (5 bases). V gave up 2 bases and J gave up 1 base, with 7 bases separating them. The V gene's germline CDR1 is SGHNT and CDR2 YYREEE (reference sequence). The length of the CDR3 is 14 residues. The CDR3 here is CASSFDSSGNTIYF. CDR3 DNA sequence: TGTGCCAGCAGCTTTGACAGTTCTGGAAACACCATATATTTT.

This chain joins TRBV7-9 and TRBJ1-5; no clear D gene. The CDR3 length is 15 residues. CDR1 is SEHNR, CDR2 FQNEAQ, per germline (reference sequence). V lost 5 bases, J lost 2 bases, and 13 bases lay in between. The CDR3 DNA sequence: TGTGCCAGCAGCCTCGATCTCGGGGGCAATCAGCCCCAGCATTTT. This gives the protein CASSLDLGGNQPQHF.

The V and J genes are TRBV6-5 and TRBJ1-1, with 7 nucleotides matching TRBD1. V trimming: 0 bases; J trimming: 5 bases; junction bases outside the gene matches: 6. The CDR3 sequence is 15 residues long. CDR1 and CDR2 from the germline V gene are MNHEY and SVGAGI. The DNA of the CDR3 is TGTGCCAGCAGTTACTCCGGGCCAGGGGGGACTGAAGCTTTCTTT. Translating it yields CASSYSGPGGTEAFF.

CDR3 sequence (DNA): TGCGCCAGCAGCCCGGGACAGAACTACGAGCAGTACTTC. Protein product: CASSPGQNYEQYF. The chain joins TRBV5-1 to TRBJ2-7; 7 bases map to TRBD1. Trimming took 4 bases from V and 3 from J; bases not matched to a gene: 4. The CDR3 covers 13 residues. The V gene's germline CDR1 is SGHRS and CDR2 YFSETQ.

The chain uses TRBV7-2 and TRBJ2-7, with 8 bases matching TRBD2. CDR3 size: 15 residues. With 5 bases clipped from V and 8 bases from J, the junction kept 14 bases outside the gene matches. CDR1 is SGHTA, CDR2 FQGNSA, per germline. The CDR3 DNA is TGTGCCAGCAGCCTCACTAGCGGCGCCCTACGAAAGCAGTACTTC. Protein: CASSLTSGALRKQYF. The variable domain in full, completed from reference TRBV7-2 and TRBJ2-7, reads GAGVSQSPSNKVTEKGKDVELRCDPISGHTALYWYRQSLGQGLEFLIYFQGNSAPDKSGLPSDRFSAERTGGSVSTLTIQRTQQEDSAVYLCASSLTSGALRKQYFGPGTRLTVT.

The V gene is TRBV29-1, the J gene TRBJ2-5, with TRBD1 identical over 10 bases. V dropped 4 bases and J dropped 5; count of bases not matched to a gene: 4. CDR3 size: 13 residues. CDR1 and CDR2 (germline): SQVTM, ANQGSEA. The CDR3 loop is CSVGQGARETQYF. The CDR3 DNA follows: TGCAGCGTTGGACAGGGGGCACGGGAGACCCAGTACTTC.

DNA of the CDR3: TGTGCCAGCAGCGAAACAGGGGGATCACCCCTCCACTTT. Translating gives CASSETGGSPLHF. V gene TRBV9 combines with J gene TRBJ1-6, with TRBD1 matching over 8 bases. CDR1 SGDLS and CDR2 YYNGEE come from the germline V gene. The CDR3 runs 13 residues. V was pared by 3 bases and J by 10 bases, with 3 bases of the junction left unmatched.

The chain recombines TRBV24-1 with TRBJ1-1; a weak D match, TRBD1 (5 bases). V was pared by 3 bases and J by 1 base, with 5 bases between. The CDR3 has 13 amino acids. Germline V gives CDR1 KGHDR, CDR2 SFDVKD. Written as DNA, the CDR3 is TGTGCCACCAGTGATGGACAGAACACTGAAGCTTTCTTT. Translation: CATSDGQNTEAFF.